These 22 T cell receptor beta chains share one sample of origin, sequenced in a study of molecular identifiers for immune sequencing clone quantification. TCRdb re-called the PCR reads with MiXCR, one entry per CDR3 protein. The table has about 68,000 distinct CDR3 sequences, roughly 20% seen once; the top ten hold roughly 1.5%. The sequencing input was naive CD8+ T cells from blood, with Jurkat cell RNA spiked in. Subset defined: FACS-sorted CD8+CD4-CCR7+CD45RA+ naive T cells. Source of these receptors: a human donor in good health. Some libraries in this study had Jurkat cell RNA spiked in.

This clonotype occurred many times. The chain carries TRBV28 and TRBJ1-5; D is ambiguous. This CDR3 contains 14 residues. Germline V gives CDR1 MDHEN, CDR2 SYDVKM. Trimming cost V 8 bases and J 5 bases, with 16 bases left between them. This CDR3 is CASSGDGGYQPQHF. The CDR3 DNA reads TGTGCCAGCTCCGGCGACGGAGGATATCAGCCCCAGCATTTT.

This clonotype was recorded many times. The chain recombines TRBV6-6 with TRBJ1-1; TRBD1 might be the D (5 bases). The CDR3 totals 14 residues. The germline gives CDR1 MNHNY, CDR2 SVGAGI (reference sequence). Trimming took off 4 bases at V and 0 bases at J, with 9 bases between the two ends. The CDR3 DNA reads TGTGCCAGCAGTTCCCAAGGGGTGAACACTGAAGCTTTCTTT. Protein product: CASSSQGVNTEAFF.

This clonotype was seen many times. The V and J genes are TRBV4-3 and TRBJ2-7, with TRBD2 identical over 9 bases. J was trimmed by 6 bases and V by 1 base; bases with no gene match: 10. From germline, CDR1 is LGHNA and CDR2 YSLEER. The CDR3 extends over 16 amino acids. The CDR3 nucleotides read TGCGCCAGCAGCCAAGTTAGGGCGGGAGGGCCTGGCGAGCAGTACTTC. It translates to CASSQVRAGGPGEQYF.

This clonotype was counted at least ten times. The chain uses TRBV7-6 and TRBJ2-1, with 11 nucleotides matching TRBD2. Per germline, CDR1 SGHVS and CDR2 FNYEAQ. V lost 1 base, J lost 5 bases, and 4 bases stayed unmatched. This CDR3 has 16 amino acids. The CDR3 spells CASSLGTSGSHNEQFF. The DNA for the CDR3 is TGTGCCAGCAGCTTAGGTACTAGCGGGAGCCACAATGAGCAGTTCTTC.

The chain joins TRBV15 to TRBJ2-7; D perhaps matches TRBD2 (5 bases). The germline V gene encodes CDR1 LNHNV and CDR2 YYDKDF (reference sequence). The V end was cut by 4 bases, the J end by 7 bases, with 17 bases between. The CDR3 is 14 residues long. The CDR3 nucleotides are TGTGCCACCAGCACCCGGACTGAGGTGGGTGAGCAGTACTTC. Its translation is CATSTRTEVGEQYF.

Note on this clonotype: The CDR3 does not end in the conserved phenylalanine or tryptophan, so this is likely a read error. The chain employs TRBV7-8 and TRBJ2-3, with D maybe TRBD2 (5 bases). Germline CDR1 reads SGHVS; CDR2 reads FQNEAQ. The length of the CDR3 is 16 residues. V dropped 2 bases and J dropped 3 bases, with 15 bases sitting between them. In DNA form, the CDR3 reads TGTGCCAGCAGCTTACTAGGCGGGTTGGGTACAGATACGCAGTATTTG. Residues: CASSLLGGLGTDTQYL.

This clonotype was recorded many times. The rearrangement joins TRBV7-6 to TRBJ2-7, with 13 positions matching TRBD2. Trimming cost V 5 bases and J 2 bases; bases outside gene matches: 3. Germline lookup yields CDR1 SGHVS and CDR2 FNYEAQ. The CDR3 covers 15 residues. For the CDR3, the DNA is TGTGCCAGCAGCCCGACTAGCGGGAGGCCCTACGAGCAGTACTTC. The encoded protein is CASSPTSGRPYEQYF. The entire variable domain, with the rest obtained from reference TRBV7-6 and TRBJ2-7, is as follows: GAGVSQSPRYKVTKRGQDVALRCDPISGHVSLYWYRQALGQGPEFLTYFNYEAQQDKSGLPNDRFSAERPEGSISTLTIQRTEQRDSAMYRCASSPTSGRPYEQYFGPGTRLTVT.

The rearrangement joins TRBV5-5 to TRBJ2-1; D unresolved. Per the germline V gene, CDR1 is SGHKS and CDR2 is YYEKEE (reference sequence). The CDR3 runs to 13 residues. The germline V and J ends were trimmed by 3 bases and 4 bases, with 8 bases remaining between them. CDR3 bases: TGTGCCAGCAGCTGGATGGGGTACAATGAGCAGTTCTTC. Protein product: CASSWMGYNEQFF.

To note about this clonotype: A much larger clonotype is one base distant, so this may be a read error. V is TRBV6-5 and J is TRBJ1-4, with D perhaps matching TRBD1 (5 bases). The germline V gene encodes CDR1 MNHEY and CDR2 SVGAGI. This CDR3 has 15 amino acids. With 6 bases removed from V and 6 bases from J, the gap between germline ends came to 17 bases. CDR3 sequence (DNA): TGTGCCAGCAGCCGAACCGGGACGGAGGATGAAAAACTGTTTTTT. Amino acid sequence: CASSRTGTEDEKLFF.

This clonotype was found many times. The genes are TRBV11-2 and TRBJ2-1, with TRBD2 as a possible D gene (6 bases). This CDR3 is 15 amino acids long. Trimming took off 5 bases at V and 9 bases at J, with 20 bases between the two ends. From germline, CDR1 is SGHAT and CDR2 FQNNGV. For the CDR3, the DNA is TGTGCCAGCAGCCCCCTTTCCCCACTAGCTATTGAGCAGTTCTTC. It is translated as CASSPLSPLAIEQFF.

The chain carries TRBV27 and TRBJ2-3; 10 bases are shared with TRBD2. Germline CDR1 MNHEY, CDR2 SMNVEV (reference sequence). The V gene end was trimmed by 5 bases and the J gene end by 8 bases; junction bases not matched to a gene: 7. The length of the CDR3 is 14 residues. The DNA for the CDR3 is TGTGCCAGCAGTCCGGGGACTAGCGTTGTTACGCAGTATTTT. Translated, it gives CASSPGTSVVTQYF.

Comment on this clonotype: A clone one base away is much larger, so this may be a read error. The genes are TRBV28 and TRBJ2-7; 12 bases agree with TRBD2. In germline, CDR1 is MDHEN, CDR2 SYDVKM. CDR3 length equals 17 residues. CDR3 sequence: CDSSLLVPSGRAGEQYF. The CDR3, as DNA: TGTGACAGCAGTTTACTAGTGCCTAGCGGGAGGGCGGGCGAGCAGTACTTC.

There are many counts of this clonotype. The rearrangement joins TRBV5-4 to TRBJ2-3; 8 nucleotides align to TRBD2. V was pared by 2 bases and J by 1 base, with 0 bases of the junction left unmatched. CDR1 and CDR2 (germline): SGHNT, YYREEE (reference sequence). The CDR3 has 14 amino acids. This chain's CDR3 is CASSFGGGTDTQYF. The CDR3 DNA reads as TGTGCCAGCAGCTTCGGGGGGGGCACAGATACGCAGTATTTT.

The chain is built from TRBV11-2 and TRBJ2-7, with D possibly TRBD2 on 5 matching bases. Germline V gene lookup returns CDR1 SGHAT and CDR2 FQNNGV. The CDR3 is 15 amino acids. The V and J ends lost 5 bases and 3 bases respectively, with 17 bases between them. The CDR3 nucleotides read TGTGCCAGCAGCGCACCTAGCATCCTTGGCTACGAGCAGTACTTC. Its translation: CASSAPSILGYEQYF.

The gene calls are TRBV5-6 and TRBJ2-1; 10 positions agree with TRBD2. Trimming cost V 0 bases and J 4 bases; bases outside gene matches: 1. This CDR3 comprises 15 residues. Germline CDR1 reads SGHDT; CDR2 reads YYEEEE. The CDR3: CASSLAAGGYNEQFF. The CDR3 coding sequence is TGTGCCAGCAGCTTGGCAGCGGGAGGGTACAATGAGCAGTTCTTC.

This clonotype was recorded at least ten times. The J gene is TRBJ1-2, the V gene TRBV4-3, with TRBD1 matching 10 bases. The ends lost 0 bases at V and 3 bases at J; junction bases unmatched: 4. Germline lookup yields CDR1 LGHNA and CDR2 YSLEER. This CDR3 region has 16 residues. The CDR3 DNA sequence: TGCGCCAGCAGCCAAGATCGTGGGACAGGGGACTATGGCTACACCTTC. This translates into CASSQDRGTGDYGYTF.

This clonotype occurred a few times. A junction end diverges from the germline sequence, so it may reflect a read error. The V call is TRBV5-3, the J call TRBJ1-3; D is undetermined. TRBV5-3 is an open reading frame whose function is uncertain. The CDR3 consists of 14 residues. This CDR3 is CASSLEGTGNTIYF. CDR3 sequence (DNA): TGTGCCAGCAGCTTGGAAGGGACTGGAAACACCATATATTTT.

About this clonotype: One base away lies a much larger clone, so this may be a sequencing read error. The V gene is TRBV27, the J gene TRBJ2-7; D not resolved. Germline CDR1 MNHEY, CDR2 SMNVEV (reference sequence). V was shortened by 2 bases and J by 7 bases, with 15 bases between the two germline ends. The CDR3 is 14 amino acids. Here the CDR3 reads CASSLTAILREQYF. The CDR3 DNA reads TGTGCCAGCAGTTTAACAGCTATCCTACGGGAGCAGTACTTC.

This clonotype was observed at least ten times. This rearrangement joins TRBV19 to TRBJ2-2; 7 bases fit TRBD2. Germline CDR1 LNHDA, CDR2 SQIVND (reference sequence). With 5 bases clipped from V and 0 bases from J, the junction kept 9 bases outside the gene matches. The CDR3 runs 17 residues. The chain's CDR3 is CASSFVRRGANTGELFF. Written as DNA, the CDR3 is TGTGCCAGTAGTTTCGTCCGACGGGGGGCGAACACCGGGGAGCTGTTTTTT.

This clonotype appeared many times. This chain connects TRBV20-1 to TRBJ2-7, with 7 bases identical to TRBD2. V shed 4 bases, J shed 2 bases, and the junction held 11 bases outside the gene matches. The CDR3 covers 15 residues. Germline CDR1 DFQATT, CDR2 SNEGSKA (reference sequence). The CDR3 reads CSATGAGLPPYEQYF. The CDR3, as DNA: TGCAGTGCTACTGGGGCGGGACTACCTCCCTACGAGCAGTACTTC.

Many counts were recorded for this clonotype. V is TRBV30 and J is TRBJ2-1; perhaps TRBD2 as D (5 bases). The ends were cut back, 7 bases at V and 7 bases at J, with 20 bases in the middle. Germline-derived CDR1 and CDR2 are GTSNPN and SVGIG (reference sequence). The CDR3 is made up of 14 amino acids. Written as DNA, the CDR3 is TGTGCCTCCAAAAAACTAGTACCGGGAAATGAGCAGTTCTTC. Amino acid sequence: CASKKLVPGNEQFF.

This clonotype came up many times. The V call is TRBV24-1, the J call TRBJ1-5; 7 bases match TRBD1. This CDR3 contains 15 residues. Germline-derived CDR1 and CDR2 are KGHDR and SFDVKD. V shed 3 bases, J shed 6 bases, and the junction held 7 bases outside the gene matches. CDR3 in amino acids: CATSDGRQGSQPQHF. As DNA, the CDR3 is TGTGCCACCAGTGATGGTCGACAGGGTAGTCAGCCCCAGCATTTT.